A single sample is the source of the 10 T cell receptor beta chains below, sequenced in a study of Ad26.COV2.S vaccination and SARS-CoV-2 variants. Documented treatment: 19 received Ad26.COV2.S at low or high dose, single or two shots; roughly 5 received placebo; per-sample allocation not given. On day 63 after the first injection, vaccine and placebo recipients gave samples. Clones were sequenced by immunoSEQ multiplex PCR, and TCRdb holds only the in-frame ones, with some missing. The sample consists of fewer than 500,000 clones, about 92% of them appearing once. The source material was peripheral blood, sampled in a trial of Ad26.COV2.S vaccine versus placebo. These receptors all come from a person aged 18-60 years who received the Ad26.COV2.S COVID-19 vaccine or a placebo.

This chain joins TRBV7-9 and TRBJ1-4; D gene unclear. The germline V gene has CDR1 SEHNR and CDR2 FQNEAQ (reference sequence). The CDR3 contains 14 residues. V dropped 5 bases and J dropped 3 bases, with 10 bases sitting between them. The CDR3 nucleotides are TGTGCCAGCAGCCGACACGTTTCTAATGAAAAACTGTTTTTT. It encodes CASSRHVSNEKLFF.

This chain joins TRBV12-2 and TRBJ2-7. TRBV12-2 is a pseudogene. This CDR3 is 15 amino acids long. Here the CDR3 DNA reads TGTGCAAGTCGCTTAGTGGATCCGAAGACCTACGAGCAGTACTTC. It specifies CASRLVDPKTYEQYF.

V and J are TRBV7-9 and TRBJ2-1; TRBD2 matches at 9 bases. This CDR3 is built from 14 residues. Germline V gene data show CDR1 as SEHNR and CDR2 as FQNEAQ (reference sequence). Trimming cost V 5 bases and J 9 bases; bases outside gene matches: 8. Here the CDR3 reads CASSPAGLASEQFF. CDR3 coding DNA: TGTGCCAGCAGCCCTGCGGGACTAGCCAGTGAGCAGTTCTTC.

The rearrangement uses TRBV7-3 and TRBJ2-3; D uncertain. Germline V gene lookup returns CDR1 SGHTA and CDR2 FQGTGA. V was clipped by 1 base and J by 4 bases, with 6 bases between them. The CDR3 totals 13 residues. CDR3 coding DNA: TGTGCCAGCAGCTTAAGCTGGCCAGATACGCAGTATTTT. As protein: CASSLSWPDTQYF.

Here the CDR3 reads CSVGPGGLDYGYTF. Here the CDR3 DNA reads TGCAGCGTGGGTCCAGGGGGCCTAGACTATGGCTACACCTTC. The chain is built from TRBV29-1 and TRBJ1-2; 8 nucleotides agree with TRBD1. Per germline, CDR1 SQVTM and CDR2 ANQGSEA. V lost 6 bases to trimming and J lost 3 bases; unmatched junction nucleotides: 9. This CDR3 spans 14 amino acids.

The chain uses TRBV5-6 and TRBJ2-1; 13 positions agree with TRBD2. CDR1 and CDR2 from the germline V gene are SGHDT and YYEEEE. This CDR3 has 15 amino acids. J lost 7 bases, V lost 6 bases, and 7 bases had no gene match. Written as DNA, the CDR3 is TGTGCCAGCACCCTAAGGACTAGCGGGAGTAATGAGCAGTTCTTC. Protein product: CASTLRTSGSNEQFF.

The chain employs TRBV3-1 (or the pseudogene TRBV3-2) and TRBJ2-7, with TRBD1 matching 8 bases. Germline V gene data show CDR1 as LGHDT and CDR2 as YNNKEL (reference sequence). The CDR3 loop spans 14 amino acids. Trimming took 4 bases from V and 4 from J; bases not matched to a gene: 6. CDR3 in amino acids: CASSPGGLAYEQYF. Written as DNA, the CDR3 is TGTGCCAGCAGCCCAGGGGGCCTGGCATACGAGCAGTACTTC.

The chain has TRBV27 and TRBJ2-1; D might be TRBD2 (5 bases). The CDR3 covers 16 residues. Between the trimmed V and J ends, which lost 8 bases and 0 bases, there was a span of 17 bases. Germline assignment: CDR1 MNHEY and CDR2 SMNVEV (reference sequence). DNA of the CDR3: TGTGCCAGCGCTGTATCGGGGTATGGCTCCTACAATGAGCAGTTCTTC. Translation: CASAVSGYGSYNEQFF.

This clone was picked up a small number of times. This rearrangement joins TRBV2 to TRBJ1-2; 7 nucleotides agree with TRBD1. The CDR3 length is 12 residues. Germline values: CDR1 SNHLY, CDR2 FYNNEI. After removal of 5 bases from V and 7 bases from J, the junction contained 4 bases not matched to a gene. DNA of the CDR3: TGTGCCAGCAGTAGACAGGGTGGTGGCTACACCTTC. This encodes CASSRQGGGYTF.

The chain joins TRBV9 to TRBJ1-1, with D hard to call. V was shortened by 4 bases and J by 4 bases, with 14 bases between the two germline ends. The CDR3 totals 14 residues. CDR1 and CDR2 from the germline V gene are SGDLS and YYNGEE. CDR3 amino acids: CASSLGQTGTEAFF. In nucleotides, the CDR3 is TGTGCCAGCAGCCTTGGCCAGACGGGCACTGAAGCTTTCTTT. Variable domain in full (rest from reference TRBV9 and TRBJ1-1): DSGVTQTPKHLITATGQRVTLRCSPRSGDLSVYWYQQSLDQGLQFLIQYYNGEERAKGNILERFSAQQFPDLHSELNLSSLELGDSALYFCASSLGQTGTEAFFGQGTRLTVV.